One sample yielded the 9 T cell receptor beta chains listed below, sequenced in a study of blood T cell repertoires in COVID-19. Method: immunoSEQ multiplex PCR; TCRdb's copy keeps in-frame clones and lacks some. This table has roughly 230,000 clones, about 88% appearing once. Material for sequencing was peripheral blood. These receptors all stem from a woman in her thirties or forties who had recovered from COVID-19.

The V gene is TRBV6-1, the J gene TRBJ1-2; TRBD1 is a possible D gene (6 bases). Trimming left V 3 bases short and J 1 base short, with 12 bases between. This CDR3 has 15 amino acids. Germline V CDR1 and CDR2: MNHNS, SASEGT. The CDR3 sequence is CASSDQGSYNYGYTF. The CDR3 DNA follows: TGTGCCAGCAGTGATCAGGGGTCTTATAACTATGGCTACACCTTC.

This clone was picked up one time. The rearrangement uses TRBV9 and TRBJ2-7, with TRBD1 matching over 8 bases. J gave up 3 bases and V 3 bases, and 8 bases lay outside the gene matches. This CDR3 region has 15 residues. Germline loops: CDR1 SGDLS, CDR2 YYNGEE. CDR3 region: CASSDPGTGHYEQYF. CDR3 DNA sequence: TGTGCCAGCAGCGATCCCGGGACAGGCCACTACGAGCAGTACTTC.

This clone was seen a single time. The CDR3 region is CASSFRGTNTEAFF. The CDR3 DNA reads TGCGCCAGCAGCTTCCGGGGAACGAACACTGAAGCTTTCTTT. The chain employs TRBV5-1 and TRBJ1-1, with unresolved D. CDR3 length: 14 amino acids. The ends were cut back, 2 bases at V and 1 base at J, with 9 bases in the middle. Germline lookup yields CDR1 SGHRS and CDR2 YFSETQ.

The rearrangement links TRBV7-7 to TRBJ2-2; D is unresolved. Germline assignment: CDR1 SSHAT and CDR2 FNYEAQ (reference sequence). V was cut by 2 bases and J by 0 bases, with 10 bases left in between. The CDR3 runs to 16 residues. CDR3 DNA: TGTGCCAGCAGCTTATCGACAACCCCGAACACCGGGGAGCTGTTTTTT. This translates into CASSLSTTPNTGELFF.

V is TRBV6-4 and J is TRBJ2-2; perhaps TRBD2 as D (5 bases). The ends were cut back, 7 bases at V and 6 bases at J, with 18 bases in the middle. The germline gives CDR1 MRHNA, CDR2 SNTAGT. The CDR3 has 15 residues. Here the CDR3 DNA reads TGTGCCAGCACCCTAAACTCCGGAGGTCCCGGGGAGCTGTTTTTT. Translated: CASTLNSGGPGELFF.

DNA of the CDR3: TGTGCCAGCAGCTTAGGGAGACCTAATGAAAAACTGTTTTTT. It encodes CASSLGRPNEKLFF. V is TRBV7-9 and J is TRBJ1-4, with D uncertain. From germline, CDR1 is SEHNR and CDR2 FQNEAQ (reference sequence). Between the trimmed V and J ends, which lost 1 base and 3 bases, there was a span of 6 bases. This CDR3 has 14 amino acids.

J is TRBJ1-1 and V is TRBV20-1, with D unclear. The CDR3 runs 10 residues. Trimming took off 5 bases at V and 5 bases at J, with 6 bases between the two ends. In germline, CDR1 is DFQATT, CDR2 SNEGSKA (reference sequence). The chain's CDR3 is CSAFQTEAFF. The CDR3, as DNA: TGCAGTGCTTTTCAGACTGAAGCTTTCTTT.

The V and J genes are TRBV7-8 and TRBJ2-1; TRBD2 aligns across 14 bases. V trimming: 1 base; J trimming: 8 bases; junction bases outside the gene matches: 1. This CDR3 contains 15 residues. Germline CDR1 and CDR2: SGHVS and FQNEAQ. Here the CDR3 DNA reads TGTGCCAGCAGCTTAGTGGGACTAGCGGGAGATGAGCAGTTCTTC. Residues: CASSLVGLAGDEQFF. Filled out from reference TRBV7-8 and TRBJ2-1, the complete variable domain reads GAGVSQSPRYKVAKRGQDVALRCDPISGHVSLFWYQQALGQGPEFLTYFQNEAQLDKSGLPSDRFFAERPEGSVSTLKIQRTQQEDSAVYLCASSLVGLAGDEQFFGPGTRLTVL.

CDR3 in DNA: TGTGCCAGCAGCTTAAATACAGGGGGAGCCGGTACGGACATTCAGTACTTC. It translates to CASSLNTGGAGTDIQYF. The chain is built from TRBV11-3 and TRBJ2-4, with 8 nucleotides matching TRBD1. CDR3 length equals 17 residues. CDR1 is SGHNT, CDR2 YENEEA, per germline. The J segment lost 8 bases and the V segment lost 2 bases, leaving 14 bases of the junction unmatched.